This T cell receptor (beta chain) was recorded in a study of blood T cell repertoires in COVID-19. Only in-frame clones appear in the TCRdb table, and some are missing; sequencing was by immunoSEQ multiplex PCR. The data hold 150,000 to 200,000 clones, with around 74% observed a single time. This clone was counted a few times. V was pared by 7 bases and J by 2 bases, with 7 bases of the junction left unmatched. Germline assignment: CDR1 LNHDA and CDR2 SQIVND (reference sequence). CDR3 length equals 15 residues. The chain links TRBV19 to TRBJ1-5; 8 positions match TRBD1. The specimen was peripheral blood. This sequence originates from a man between 65 and 79 years old with acute or convalescent COVID-19. The CDR3 bases are TGTGCCAGTACCATGGACAGGGCTGGCAATCAGCCCCAGCATTTT. Its translation: CASTMDRAGNQPQHF.